This T cell receptor (beta chain) was sequenced for a study of blood T cell repertoires in COVID-19 (dated by TCRdb to the early 2020s). Turning to the overall study: Collaborator samples came from the United States, Italy and Spain and covered acute and convalescent phases of COVID-19. The prospective study material was composed of cDNA or gDNA derived from T cells, B-cell-depleted T cells, or PBMCs. Deeply sampled blood TCRbeta repertoires from subjects exposed to, actively infected with, or recovered from COVID-19 were included in the dataset. The repertoires were released in a freely available public database meant as a resource for research on the immune response to SARS-CoV-2. Samples came from the ongoing ImmuneRACE study (first 160 participants) plus 1,254 subjects from 6 global collaborators. Sample metadata almost always included a de-identified subject ID, COVID-19 status, age in years and sex. Where available, HLA class I and class II types were obtained from metadata supplied by the sample provider rather than from assay-based typing. Findings and caveats that apply to the study as a whole: How much clinical and demographic metadata was included differed by source and by participant, and the metadata was provided uncurated.

Each collaborating institution followed its own protocols to collect whole blood in K2EDTA tubes. Collaborator samples were shipped for TCRbeta analysis as frozen whole blood, isolated PBMCs, or DNA extracted from either sample type. As concerns this clone: The antigen it binds to is not known. Base qualities are not provided; no much larger clone lies one nucleotide away.

TCRbeta CDR3 regions were amplified from genomic DNA by means of the immunoSEQ Assay, a bias-controlled multiplex PCR. The study's own analysis went as follows. The number of nucleated cells in each sample was estimated by amplification of reference gene primers within the assay. To quantify the absolute abundance of each unique TCRbeta CDR3 rearrangement, sequence reads were collapsed and filtered. Productive Simpson clonality was computed per sample as the square root of Simpson's diversity index over productive rearrangements. TCRdb's version of the immuneACCESS table is confined to in-frame rearrangements and falls short of the full clone set. An unresolved V gene accounts for under half of the shortfall where checked; the remainder is of unknown origin. From that table come the V and J calls and clone size; the DNA was used to work out D and trimming. The sample table records about 140,000 clones; 60% to 80% of these occur just once. The ten largest clones take up under 10% of the sample.

Input material: peripheral blood. The source of this sequence is a man aged 50 to 59 with active or convalescent COVID-19.

The CDR3 region reads CASSLQGTAYGYTF. The nucleotide sequence reads TGTGCCAGCAGCTTACAGGGGACAGCATATGGCTACACCTTC. The chain uses TRBV5-5 and TRBJ1-2; the central 7 bases match TRBD1. The CDR3 numbers 14 residues from cysteine through phenylalanine. The entry retains the CDR3 DNA only, 42 bases that are in frame from base 1. CDR1 and CDR2 are drawn from the germline V gene (reference sequence): SGHKS, YYEKEE. Trimming removed 2 bases from V and 5 bases from J; the gene matches leave 6 bases unexplained.